This T cell receptor (beta chain) was identified in a study of blood T cell repertoires in COVID-19. Across the study: Whether acute or convalescent, the COVID-19 samples came from the United States, Italy and Spain. Sources were T cells, B-cell-depleted T cells, or PBMCs; the material itself was cDNA or gDNA.

This clone was found a few times. V shed 2 bases and J 3 bases; nucleotides not matched to a gene: 5. CDR1 and CDR2 from the germline V gene are SGHTA and FQGNSA. There are 16 residues in the CDR3. Authors' analysis steps: Amplifying reference gene primers gave estimates of nucleated cell counts. Repertoires were generated with immunoSEQ multiplex PCR, while TCRdb's copy carries only in-frame clones and drops some. Clone size and V and J calls were adopted from that table, with D and trimming inferred from the DNA. Among about 59,000 clones listed, roughly 90% were seen once. This chain joins TRBV7-2 and TRBJ1-3; 9 bases are a match to TRBD1. Sequencing was performed on peripheral blood. This sequence originates from an older man in a cohort sampled during active COVID-19. Here the CDR3 reads CASSLRQGEGGNTIYF. CDR3 in DNA: TGTGCCAGCAGCTTAAGACAGGGGGAAGGTGGAAACACCATATATTTT.